The present TCR beta chain was sequenced within a study of blood T cell repertoires in COVID-19. At the level of the study: Acute and convalescent COVID-19 samples came from the United States, Italy and Spain. Sources were T cells, B-cell-depleted T cells, or PBMCs; the material itself was cDNA or gDNA.

Libraries were prepared by immunoSEQ multiplex PCR; TCRdb keeps only in-frame clonotypes and omits some of them. The data contain about 220,000 clones, around 80% of them singletons. V lost 1 base, J lost 7 bases, and 7 bases stayed unmatched. Germline lookup yields CDR1 SGHTA and CDR2 FQGNSA. The CDR3 runs 14 residues. The chain joins TRBV7-2 to TRBJ2-7; 7 nucleotides align to TRBD2. Material for sequencing was peripheral blood. This TCR came from a human donor in a cohort sampled during active COVID-19. CDR3 in amino acids: CASSLDPREREQYF. CDR3 nucleotide sequence: TGTGCCAGCAGCTTAGACCCGCGGGAGAGGGAGCAGTACTTC.